The source of this TCR beta chain is a study of cytomegalovirus exposure and HLA in healthy donors. The primer mix had 60 Vbeta and 13 Jbeta primers. Sequenced by immunoSEQ multiplex PCR; TCRdb stores in-frame clones only, minus some. The sample includes about 200,000 clones, 80% to 90% of them seen just once. About this clone itself: Its antigen is as yet unknown.

Overall study findings and caveats: A highly shared variant cluster was judged a likely technical artifact. Investigators reported some 150 TCR beta chains as tied to cytomegalovirus.

The germline CDR1 and CDR2 sequences are SGHVS and FQNEAQ. Trimming took 2 bases from V and 5 from J, leaving 12 bases between them. This CDR3 spans 14 amino acids. The TCR comes from a man younger than 40 in good health and CMV-seronegative. J is TRBJ1-2 and V is TRBV7-8; a weak D match, TRBD1 (6 bases). Sequenced material: PBMCs. CDR3 nucleotides: TGTGCCAGCAGCTTACCAGGGGAGGGATATGGCTACACCTTC. It codes for CASSLPGEGYGYTF. The full variable domain, with the rest looked up from reference TRBV7-8 and TRBJ1-2, is GAGVSQSPRYKVAKRGQDVALRCDPISGHVSLFWYQQALGQGPEFLTYFQNEAQLDKSGLPSDRFFAERPEGSVSTLKIQRTQQEDSAVYLCASSLPGEGYGYTFGSGTRLTVV.